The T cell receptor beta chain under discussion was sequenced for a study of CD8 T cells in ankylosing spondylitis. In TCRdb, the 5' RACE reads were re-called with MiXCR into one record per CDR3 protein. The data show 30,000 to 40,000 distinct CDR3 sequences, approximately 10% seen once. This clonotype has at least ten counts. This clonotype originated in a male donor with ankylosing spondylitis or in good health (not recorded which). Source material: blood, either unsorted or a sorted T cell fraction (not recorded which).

The CDR3 reads CASTRLAGLSNTGELFF. CDR3 sequence (DNA): TGTGCCAGCACCCGACTAGCGGGCCTCTCGAACACCGGGGAGCTGTTTTTT. V usage is TRBV19 and J usage is TRBJ2-2; TRBD2 matches at 10 bases. Looked up from germline, CDR1 is LNHDA and CDR2 is SQIVND (reference sequence). The junction had 10 bases not matched to a gene; V was cut back by 9 bases and J by 0 bases. The CDR3 length is 17 residues. Looking up the rest from reference TRBV19 and TRBJ2-2 gives the full variable domain: DGGITQSPKYLFRKEGQNVTLSCEQNLNHDAMYWYRQDPGQGLRLIYYSQIVNDFQKGDIAEGYSVSREKKESFPLTVTSAQKNPTAFYLCASTRLAGLSNTGELFFGEGSRLTVL.